This is a list of T cell receptor beta chains from one sample in a study of human T cells and chemical hapten exposure. Each CDR3 protein gets one entry after TCRdb re-called the RACE reads with MiXCR. The sample shows tens of thousands of distinct CDR3 sequences, about 8.9% of them seen only once. Sequencing was performed on whole blood, taken in connection with sensitization to the hapten diphenylcyclopropenone (DPC). The receptors here all came from a woman aged 40 to 49 with alopecia areata. Some clones in this sample may be carry-over from other donors' samples. CDR3s include the opening cysteine and the closing phenylalanine or tryptophan. A D gene is named only where the DNA matches it firmly. Part of the rows lack a size; the others show once, few, many or a class for expanded clones.

TRBV7-8	NA	TRBJ2-5	many	CASSFAVGVQETQYF
TRBV10-2	TRBD1	TRBJ1-2	few	CATFDRDFYGYTF
TRBV29-1	NA	TRBJ2-6	few	CSVESPGANVLTF
TRBV5-1	NA	TRBJ1-6	NA	CASSPRGTRLNSPLHF
TRBV5-1	NA	TRBJ1-1	NA	CASSELEGTEAFF
TRBV19	TRBD2	TRBJ2-2	many	CASKVAGPNTGELFF
TRBV19	NA	TRBJ2-7	many	CASSRAGTAGNSYEQYF
TRBV19	TRBD1	TRBJ1-5	many	CASSISFRRQGGQPQHF
TRBV5-1	NA	TRBJ2-7	NA	CASSPGTYATYEQYF
TRBV20-1	TRBD2	TRBJ2-3	few	CSARDIWRGTTDTQYF
TRBV11-3	TRBD2	TRBJ2-1	many	CASSRGTSGGNEQFF
TRBV28	NA	TRBJ2-7	many	CASSWNRGGEQYF
TRBV10-3	NA	TRBJ1-1	NA	CAISDSSGRSTEAFF
TRBV15	TRBD1	TRBJ1-4	NA	CATSVGTGGRVLFF
TRBV9	TRBD2	TRBJ2-5	few	CASSGRGRGAFQETQYF
TRBV5-1	NA	TRBJ2-7	NA	CASSSLSSYEQYF
TRBV20-1	NA	TRBJ2-7	NA	CSARGTAEGEQYF
TRBV4-1	TRBD1	TRBJ1-2	many	CASSQIGTANYGYTF
TRBV10-3	NA	TRBJ2-7	NA	CAISESGQSYEQYF
TRBV7-6	TRBD1	TRBJ2-2	NA	CASSQGQGGTGELFF
TRBV5-4	NA	TRBJ2-1	few	CASSLGLDYNEQFF
TRBV12-3/TRBV12-4	TRBD1	TRBJ2-2	many	CASSQTGGTNTGELFF
TRBV2	NA	TRBJ2-5	few	CASSDGPIQETQYF
TRBV27	NA	TRBJ2-3	many	CASYPGPPEDTQYF
TRBV6-6	TRBD1	TRBJ2-2	NA	CASSYRDRITNTGELFF
TRBV19	TRBD1	TRBJ1-4	many	CASTKSSGTGDEKLFF
TRBV6-2/TRBV6-3	TRBD2	TRBJ2-3	few	CASRRSGGLTDTQYF
TRBV28	NA	TRBJ1-5	many	CASTGPNQPQHF
TRBV9	NA	TRBJ1-2	NA	CASSVGMDYGYTF
TRBV4-2	NA	TRBJ1-2	NA	CASSHLARDTSYGYTF
TRBV29-1	TRBD1	TRBJ1-1	many	CSVGGQFPTEAFF
TRBV7-2	NA	TRBJ2-1	few	CASSSGPGVYNEQFF
TRBV7-2	NA	TRBJ1-6	many	CASSLARTADSPLHF
TRBV12-3/TRBV12-4	NA	TRBJ1-1	few	CASSLGSYTEAFF
TRBV4-3	NA	TRBJ1-1	few	CASSQRVGVTEAFF
TRBV6-2/TRBV6-3	TRBD2	TRBJ2-4	NA	CASSGPSGANIQYF
TRBV27	TRBD1	TRBJ2-7	many	CASSSWDRFYEQYF
TRBV7-9	NA	TRBJ2-2	many	CASSHPGELFF
TRBV20-1	NA	TRBJ1-5	few	CSAHPGDYQPQHF
TRBV4-2	NA	TRBJ2-6	many	CASSPSFAAPGANVLTF
TRBV20-1	TRBD1	TRBJ1-2	few	CSASPPGQGILGYTF
TRBV5-1	NA	TRBJ2-7	many	CASSLGPSLYEQYF
TRBV5-4	NA	TRBJ1-2	many	CASSLKGSVYGYTF
TRBV7-2	TRBD2	TRBJ2-3	NA	CASSLAGGADTQYF
TRBV14	NA	TRBJ1-2	many	CASSLQAVNGYTF
TRBV12-3/TRBV12-4	NA	TRBJ1-1	many	CASSFFRVEAFF
TRBV20-1	NA	TRBJ1-1	NA	CSASLGDTEAFF
TRBV6-1	NA	TRBJ2-5	many	CASSIGQGETQYF
TRBV9	NA	TRBJ1-3	NA	CASSVDERSSGNTIYF
TRBV6-2/TRBV6-3	TRBD1	TRBJ1-6	few	CASSDRENSPLHF
TRBV4-3	TRBD2	TRBJ2-5	NA	CASSQDRETSGVWETQYF
TRBV7-2	NA	TRBJ2-2	many	CASSRDFTGELFF
TRBV12-3/TRBV12-4	NA	TRBJ1-5	NA	CASSVRIQPQHF
TRBV10-3	TRBD2	TRBJ2-1	NA	CAISGLGGGRYNEQFF
TRBV29-1	NA	TRBJ2-5	many	CSVDLGGIETQYF
TRBV7-2	TRBD2	TRBJ2-3	NA	CASSLMAGGSTDTQYF
TRBV4-3	NA	TRBJ2-7	NA	CASSQGPGRNYEQYF
TRBV6-5	TRBD1	TRBJ1-1	many	CASSRRQGLTEAFF
TRBV30	NA	TRBJ1-5	NA	CAWGSRGNQPQHF
TRBV30	TRBD1	TRBJ2-3	NA	CAWSTDRNTDTQYF